This T cell receptor (beta chain) is from a study of cytomegalovirus exposure and HLA in healthy donors. Study overall: Earlier work reported 100 million or so unique TCR beta sequences from about 180 million T cells.

Whereas donors were nominally healthy upon sampling, unrecorded immune exposures were probable. The PCR made use of 60 Vbeta and 13 Jbeta primers. Assay used: immunoSEQ multiplex PCR; TCRdb lists only in-frame clones, some missing. The table lists 150,000 to 200,000 clones, about 75% of them singletons, with 6% to 7% in the top ten. The V and J ends lost 10 bases and 4 bases respectively, with 10 bases between them. Per the germline V gene, CDR1 is MDHEN and CDR2 is SYDVKM. The CDR3 has 11 amino acids. The V call is TRBV28, the J call TRBJ1-2; TRBD1 is a possible D gene (5 bases). The receptor's source is a man aged 40-49 years in good health and CMV-seropositive. Sequenced input: PBMCs. The CDR3 here is CATQGGYGYTF. DNA of the CDR3: TGTGCCACCCAGGGTGGCTATGGCTACACCTTC.